The clone carrying this T cell receptor (beta chain) has at least ten counts. Its target is not known. These data belong to a study of early T cells in non-severe SARS-CoV-2 infection. J lost 6 bases, V lost 3 bases, and 8 bases had no gene match. Germline loops: CDR1 KGHSH, CDR2 LQKENI. This CDR3 has 16 residues. A single record per CDR3 protein comes from TCRdb applying MiXCR to the 5' RACE reads. The table has around 27,000 distinct CDR3 sequences, under 4% seen once. Findings and caveats of the study: Matching with VDJdb favored anti-spike CD8 responses (missing private and CD4 specificities).

Sequencing was performed on whole blood. This clonotype was obtained from an adult who was a healthcare worker with PCR-confirmed SARS-CoV-2 infection or an uninfected control (not recorded which). The chain has TRBV18 and TRBJ2-3, with TRBD1 matching 11 bases. In DNA, the CDR3 is TGTGCCAGCTCACCGCTTGGGACAGGGGGTGCGGATACGCAGTATTTT. Encoded protein: CASSPLGTGGADTQYF.